This TCR beta chain was observed in a study of identical twins listed by TCRdb under 2016. As for the study more broadly: To test whether fetal clonotypes persist, the study used deep sequencing on TCR alpha and beta repertoires from monozygotic twins, unrelated adults of various ages, and cord blood. Replicate twin experiments were performed at different times using different library preparation protocols to rule out contamination. What the research found in general, with its limitations: In monozygotic twins, out-of-frame TCR alpha sharing was systematically underestimated by recombination models, although the models agreed with sharing between unrelated individuals. Fewer insertions were carried by abundant cord blood beta clonotypes; a weaker similar trend was observed in young adult naive repertoires, while no such trend was observed in memory repertoires. Zero-insertion analyses could be partly confounded by invariant T cells such as MAIT and iNKT, although diverse VJ usage argued against such confounding for most clonotypes. In beta out-of-frame sequences, excess twin sharing was weaker, because having fewer shared sequences lowered the signal-to-noise ratio. Conclusions relied on cross-sectional statistical analysis, since the same donors could not be followed over many years. Compared with coincidental sharing between unrelated individuals, an excess of low generation-probability sequences was observed among out-of-frame TCR alpha sequences shared between twins.

Every donor was a healthy Caucasian. Libraries came from 5' RACE. TCRdb records Illumina HiSeq 2000 as the sequencer. Template switching introduced a universal primer binding site; the final cDNA contained a unique molecular identifier, enabling accurate counting of TCR cDNA molecules. Specific primers in the conserved constant-segment region were used to synthesize first-strand cDNA for the TCR alpha and beta chains. To control for contamination, every cDNA library carried two barcodes: a SMART-Mk sample barcode plus Illumina barcodes. TruSeq adapter sequences and Illumina sample barcodes were added in two successive PCR steps. Sequencing of the TCR alpha and beta cDNA libraries was done on the Illumina HiSeq platform using custom primers. In the source study's methods: MiGEC was used to process raw reads and extract unique molecular identifiers, and MiXCR was used to find CDR3 positions. For each individual, recombination models were inferred using an EM algorithm with the repgenHMM and IGoR tools. Shared clonotypes were analyzed with the tcR package in R, and sharing was normalized by the product of cloneset sizes. To study raw recombination without the effects of thymic and clonal selection, out-of-frame nonproductive sequences were analyzed. TCRdb reanalyzed the raw reads on its own, using fastp at Q25 for trimming and MiXCR for clone calling, and kept in-frame beta chains. One record per CDR3 amino acid sequence lists the most common genes and DNA. The V and J calls and clone size come from TCRdb's table, not from the authors' own analysis. A total of roughly 1.6 million distinct CDR3 sequences appear in this sample, 25% to 35% of them only once. The ten largest account for about 0.3% of the sample.

According to the germline V gene, CDR1 reads MGHRA and CDR2 reads YSYEKL. V has 1 base trimmed and J has 2 bases trimmed; junction bases matching no gene number 13. From cysteine to phenylalanine, the CDR3 is 19 amino acids long. Left in the record is the CDR3 DNA by itself, 57 bases read in frame from the first base. As regards this clonotype: This clone's antigen is unknown. No clone much larger than this one lies a single base away; base qualities are absent.

The chain is made from TRBV4-1 and TRBJ2-1; 8 nucleotides in the junction match TRBD1. Source material: cord blood. This sequence originates from a newborn girl in good health. The nucleotide sequence reads TGCGCCAGCAGCCAAGGGCTCCTGCGCGACAGGGGTCCCTACAATGAGCAGTTCTTC. Translated, this is CASSQGLLRDRGPYNEQFF.